These T cell receptor beta chains were read from a single sample in a study of cytomegalovirus exposure and HLA in healthy donors. Data came from immunoSEQ multiplex PCR; TCRdb stores just in-frame clones and leaves some out. The table has around 150,000 clones, under 80% seen once. The sample comprised PBMCs. These receptors were collected from a woman in her 30s in good health and CMV-seronegative. CDR3s include the opening cysteine and the closing phenylalanine or tryptophan. The order of the fields is CDR3 DNA, CDR3 protein, clone size, V gene, J gene, D gene. The D gene is left open where the match is weak. Not all rows give a size; the values are once, few, many and, for expanded clones, a class.

DNA: TGTGCCAGCAGCTTAGAGGGGAATGAGCAGTTCTTC
CDR3: CASSLEGNEQFF
size: .
V: TRBV7-9
J: TRBJ2-1
D: .

DNA: TGTGCCAGCAGCTTACCCGGACTAGCGGGGGGGGGTGAGCAGTTCTTC
CDR3: CASSLPGLAGGGEQFF
size: few
V: TRBV7-2
J: TRBJ2-1
D: TRBD2

DNA: TGTGCCAGCAGTTACGAGGCAGGGGGCCGGGAAGCTTTCTTT
CDR3: CASSYEAGGREAFF
size: .
V: TRBV6-6
J: TRBJ1-1
D: TRBD1

DNA: TGTGCCAGCAGTTTAAGGGGGGGCCAAGAGACCCAGTACTTC
CDR3: CASSLRGGQETQYF
size: .
V: TRBV28
J: TRBJ2-5
D: .

DNA: TGCGCCAGCAGCTTGGCCACGGGACAGGAGACCCAGTACTTC
CDR3: CASSLATGQETQYF
size: .
V: TRBV5-1
J: TRBJ2-5
D: TRBD1

DNA: TGCAGCGTTGATCCGGCAGGGACTTACTATGGCTACACCTTC
CDR3: CSVDPAGTYYGYTF
size: .
V: TRBV29-1
J: TRBJ1-2
D: .

DNA: TGTGCCAGCAGCACGAGACAGGGGGCTTATGGCTACACCTTC
CDR3: CASSTRQGAYGYTF
size: .
V: TRBV7-3
J: TRBJ1-2
D: TRBD1

DNA: TGCGCCAGCAGCGGACAGGGGATGCATGAGCAGTTCTTC
CDR3: CASSGQGMHEQFF
size: once
V: TRBV10-2
J: TRBJ2-1
D: TRBD1

DNA: TGTGCCAGCAGCTTTTCAGTCTCTGGGGCCAACGGCCTGACTTTC
CDR3: CASSFSVSGANGLTF
size: .
V: TRBV11-3
J: TRBJ2-6
D: .

DNA: TGTGCCAGCAGCCAAGAGAGGGCTAGCGGGGCTTACAATGAGCAGTTCTTC
CDR3: CASSQERASGAYNEQFF
size: few
V: TRBV4-2
J: TRBJ2-1
D: TRBD2

DNA: TGTGCCAGCAGCGTGAGGACAGACTTAACCGGGGAGCTGTTTTTT
CDR3: CASSVRTDLTGELFF
size: .
V: TRBV9
J: TRBJ2-2
D: .

DNA: TGTGCCAGCAGGCCTAACAGCCAAGAGACCCAGTACTTC
CDR3: CASRPNSQETQYF
size: .
V: TRBV6-1
J: TRBJ2-5
D: .

DNA: TGTGCCAGTAGTCTGGGTCAACCCCTACAGGGAACTAGTCAGTACTTC
CDR3: CASSLGQPLQGTSQYF
size: .
V: TRBV19
J: TRBJ2-4
D: .

DNA: TGCGCCAGCAGCACCGGACAGGAGCCCTACGAGCAGTACTTC
CDR3: CASSTGQEPYEQYF
size: once
V: TRBV5-1
J: TRBJ2-7
D: TRBD1